This T cell receptor beta chain was identified during a study of spatial heterogeneity in lung cancer. Study-level findings and limits: Ubiquitous expanded tumor TCRs were seen in blood more at resection than at follow-up.

The CDR3 runs to 12 residues. Trimming removed 5 bases from V and 5 bases from J; junction bases left unmatched: 3. Germline V gene data show CDR1 as SQVTM and CDR2 as ANQGSEA. Time point: sample taken at primary tumor resection. Tumor, nontumor lung or frozen PBMC supplied whole RNA, sequenced without sorting. This clonotype appeared a few times. Its matching antigen is unknown. MiXCR was run by TCRdb on the 5' RACE reads, yielding one entry per CDR3 protein. The data contain about 50,000 distinct CDR3 sequences, less than 8.5% of them singletons. This sequence originates from a female donor with early-stage non-small cell lung cancer. This chain links TRBV29-1 with TRBJ2-3; the match to TRBD1 covers 8 bases. The input for sequencing was PBMCs, taken at surgery. The CDR3 here is CSVRRGQDTQYF. The CDR3 DNA sequence: TGCAGCGTTCGCAGGGGGCAAGATACGCAGTATTTT.